This is a list of T cell receptor beta chains from one sample in a study of cytomegalovirus exposure and HLA in healthy donors. TCRdb keeps only in-frame clones here, not all; method: immunoSEQ multiplex PCR. The sample has tens of thousands of clones; approximately 80% are singletons. The material sequenced was PBMCs. The receptors here all came from a young man in good health and CMV-seronegative. CDR3s include the opening cysteine and the closing phenylalanine or tryptophan. A D gene is named only where the DNA matches it firmly. Clone size, where shown, is once, few, many, or a class for clones that have expanded.

J gene: TRBJ2-1; D gene: TRBD1; clone size: few; V gene: TRBV5-4; CDR3 DNA: TGTGCCAGCAGCCGCGGACAGGTAGGGAATGAGCAGTTCTTC; CDR3 protein: CASSRGQVGNEQFF
J gene: TRBJ1-2; D gene: TRBD1; clone size: few; V gene: TRBV28; CDR3 DNA: TGTGCCAGCAGCCCCGACAGGGGGCTGGGAGGCTACACCTTC; CDR3 protein: CASSPDRGLGGYTF
J gene: TRBJ1-6; D gene: .; clone size: .; V gene: TRBV18; CDR3 DNA: TGTGCCAGCTCACCCGGACAGTCCGGGAATAATTCACCCCTCCACTTT; CDR3 protein: CASSPGQSGNNSPLHF
J gene: TRBJ2-7; D gene: TRBD1; clone size: .; V gene: TRBV27; CDR3 DNA: TGTGCCAGCAGTTTTACTCACACGACAGGGGTGATCCACGAGCAGTACTTC; CDR3 protein: CASSFTHTTGVIHEQYF
J gene: TRBJ2-1; D gene: TRBD1; clone size: .; V gene: TRBV27; CDR3 DNA: TGTGCCAGCAGATATACCACCGACAGGGTCTCCTACAATGAGCAGTTCTTC; CDR3 protein: CASRYTTDRVSYNEQFF
J gene: TRBJ1-1; D gene: .; clone size: .; V gene: TRBV19; CDR3 DNA: TGTGCCAGTAGTATAGGGAAAGGAGGGGCTTTCTTT; CDR3 protein: CASSIGKGGAFF
J gene: TRBJ1-4; D gene: .; clone size: .; V gene: TRBV5-1; CDR3 DNA: TGCGCCAGCAGCTTGGCCAAGTGGGGGGATCAGGCTAATGAAAAACTGTTTTTT; CDR3 protein: CASSLAKWGDQANEKLFF
J gene: TRBJ2-1; D gene: TRBD2; clone size: .; V gene: TRBV30; CDR3 DNA: TGTGCCTGGAGTGTAGCCTTAGGGCGGGGGGGCCAATACAATGAGCAGTTCTTC; CDR3 protein: CAWSVALGRGGQYNEQFF
J gene: TRBJ2-4; D gene: .; clone size: .; V gene: TRBV27; CDR3 DNA: TGTGCCAGCAGTTTATCTTTCCAGGGTTGGGCCAAAAACATTCAGTACTTC; CDR3 protein: CASSLSFQGWAKNIQYF
J gene: TRBJ1-3; D gene: TRBD1; clone size: .; V gene: TRBV28; CDR3 DNA: TGTGCCAGCAGTGGACAGGACCTTGGAAACACCATATATTTT; CDR3 protein: CASSGQDLGNTIYF
J gene: TRBJ2-3; D gene: TRBD2; clone size: few; V gene: TRBV4-1; CDR3 DNA: TGCGCCAGCAGCCTATTAGCGGGAGGAGATACGCAGTATTTT; CDR3 protein: CASSLLAGGDTQYF
J gene: TRBJ2-1; D gene: TRBD2; clone size: .; V gene: TRBV5-6; CDR3 DNA: TGTGCCAGCAGCTTGGATTCGACTAGCGGAAACAATGAGCAGTTCTTC; CDR3 protein: CASSLDSTSGNNEQFF
J gene: TRBJ2-5; D gene: TRBD1; clone size: .; V gene: TRBV20-1; CDR3 DNA: TGCAGTGCTAACAGGGGAGAGACCCAGTACTTC; CDR3 protein: CSANRGETQYF
J gene: TRBJ1-2; D gene: .; clone size: .; V gene: TRBV6-6; CDR3 DNA: TGTGCCAGCAGTCCTCTAGGGGAGGGCCAGAGCTACACCTTC; CDR3 protein: CASSPLGEGQSYTF
J gene: TRBJ1-4; D gene: .; clone size: .; V gene: TRBV28; CDR3 DNA: TGTGCCACTTCGATCGGGGGGCTCGGTGAAAAACTGTTTTTT; CDR3 protein: CATSIGGLGEKLFF
J gene: TRBJ1-4; D gene: .; clone size: once; V gene: TRBV4-3; CDR3 DNA: TGCGCCAGCAGCCAAGATCGCACAGAAAAACTGTTTTTT; CDR3 protein: CASSQDRTEKLFF
J gene: TRBJ1-2; D gene: TRBD1; clone size: .; V gene: TRBV7-9; CDR3 DNA: TGTGCCAGCAGCTTCCGGGACAGCTACTATGGCTACACCTTC; CDR3 protein: CASSFRDSYYGYTF
J gene: TRBJ1-2; D gene: TRBD1; clone size: .; V gene: TRBV11-3; CDR3 DNA: TGTGCCAGCAGCCTATCGGGACAGGGAACGTTTTTCTATGGCTACACCTTC; CDR3 protein: CASSLSGQGTFFYGYTF
J gene: TRBJ2-7; D gene: TRBD2; clone size: few; V gene: TRBV7-9; CDR3 DNA: TGTTCCAGCAGCTTTTCCTCCGATTCCGGGAGGTCCTACGAGCAGTACTTC; CDR3 protein: CSSSFSSDSGRSYEQYF
J gene: TRBJ2-7; D gene: .; clone size: .; V gene: TRBV4-3; CDR3 DNA: TGCGCCAGCAGCCTTAGGCAGGGGTCGGCCTACGAGCAGTACTTC; CDR3 protein: CASSLRQGSAYEQYF
J gene: TRBJ2-1; D gene: .; clone size: .; V gene: TRBV5-1; CDR3 DNA: TGCGCCAGCAGCTATTACAGGTACAATGAGCAGTTCTTC; CDR3 protein: CASSYYRYNEQFF
J gene: TRBJ2-2; D gene: TRBD1; clone size: .; V gene: TRBV5-1; CDR3 DNA: TGCGCCAGCAGCTCCCGGGCCGGGACAGGGGGCAGGGAGCTGTTTTTT; CDR3 protein: CASSSRAGTGGRELFF
J gene: TRBJ1-1; D gene: .; clone size: .; V gene: TRBV30; CDR3 DNA: TGTGCCTGGAGTGTAACAGGCATCACTGAAGCTTTCTTT; CDR3 protein: CAWSVTGITEAFF
J gene: TRBJ2-1; D gene: TRBD2; clone size: .; V gene: TRBV5-6; CDR3 DNA: TGTGCCAGCAGCCCCGGGGGGAGCAAGCAGTTCTTC; CDR3 protein: CASSPGGSKQFF
J gene: TRBJ2-3; D gene: TRBD2; clone size: .; V gene: TRBV6-1; CDR3 DNA: TGTGCCAGCAGTGAACATGGGGGGGGACTCACAGATACGCAGTATTTT; CDR3 protein: CASSEHGGGLTDTQYF
J gene: TRBJ1-1; D gene: TRBD1; clone size: .; V gene: TRBV19; CDR3 DNA: TGTGCCAGTAGTCTAAGATTTGGACAGGGTAAATGGCACACTGAAGCTTTCTTT; CDR3 protein: CASSLRFGQGKWHTEAFF
J gene: TRBJ2-5; D gene: .; clone size: .; V gene: TRBV7-6; CDR3 DNA: TGTGCCAGCAGCTTCCCCAGGGGCGGACAAGAGACCCAGTACTTC; CDR3 protein: CASSFPRGGQETQYF
J gene: TRBJ2-7; D gene: .; clone size: .; V gene: TRBV28; CDR3 DNA: TGTGCCAGCAGCCTAACAGGGAACTACGAGCAGTACTTC; CDR3 protein: CASSLTGNYEQYF
J gene: TRBJ1-5; D gene: .; clone size: .; V gene: TRBV30; CDR3 DNA: TGTGCCTGGAGTGTAAATCACGGTGAACGGCCCCAGCATTTT; CDR3 protein: CAWSVNHGERPQHF
J gene: TRBJ2-7; D gene: TRBD1; clone size: few; V gene: TRBV28; CDR3 DNA: TGTGCCAGCAGTACCCGGACGTACAGGGGTAATACTCTACCCTACGAGCAGTACTTC; CDR3 protein: CASSTRTYRGNTLPYEQYF
J gene: TRBJ2-7; D gene: TRBD2; clone size: .; V gene: TRBV7-2; CDR3 DNA: TGTGCCAGCAGCCTTGCAGCGGGAGGGTTCTACGAGCAGTACTTC; CDR3 protein: CASSLAAGGFYEQYF
J gene: TRBJ1-4; D gene: .; clone size: .; V gene: TRBV28; CDR3 DNA: TGTGCCAGCAGGCCCCAAAGCGATGCTGAACTGTTTTTT; CDR3 protein: CASRPQSDAELFF
J gene: TRBJ1-5; D gene: .; clone size: .; V gene: TRBV6-1; CDR3 DNA: TGTGCCAGCAGTGAAGGCGAACAGTCCCCCCAGCATTTT; CDR3 protein: CASSEGEQSPQHF
J gene: TRBJ1-4; D gene: .; clone size: .; V gene: TRBV18; CDR3 DNA: TGTGCCAGCTCACCACGGGGGACAAGTGAAAAACTGTTTTTT; CDR3 protein: CASSPRGTSEKLFF
J gene: TRBJ1-2; D gene: TRBD1; clone size: .; V gene: TRBV4-2; CDR3 DNA: TGTGCCAGCAGCCAAGAGGTAACAGGGGGAAACTATGGCTACACCTTC; CDR3 protein: CASSQEVTGGNYGYTF
J gene: TRBJ1-6; D gene: .; clone size: .; V gene: TRBV7-2; CDR3 DNA: TGTGCCAGCAGCTTATCACAGGCTAATTCACCCCTCCACTTT; CDR3 protein: CASSLSQANSPLHF
J gene: TRBJ2-7; D gene: TRBD1; clone size: .; V gene: TRBV4-1; CDR3 DNA: TGCGCCAGCGGCCAAGATGGCGCAGGGGGCGTTTACGAGCAGTACTTC; CDR3 protein: CASGQDGAGGVYEQYF
J gene: TRBJ2-5; D gene: TRBD1; clone size: .; V gene: TRBV28; CDR3 DNA: TGTGCCAGCAGTGTGACAGGGGGCGCGGAGACCCAGTACTTC; CDR3 protein: CASSVTGGAETQYF
J gene: TRBJ1-1; D gene: .; clone size: .; V gene: TRBV6-6; CDR3 DNA: TGTGCCAGCAGTCGCCCAACAGGTGGGAACACTGAAGCTTTCTTT; CDR3 protein: CASSRPTGGNTEAFF
J gene: TRBJ2-7; D gene: TRBD1; clone size: .; V gene: TRBV4-3; CDR3 DNA: TGCGCCAGCAGCCAAGATACAACAGGGGTTGAGCAGTACTTC; CDR3 protein: CASSQDTTGVEQYF
J gene: TRBJ2-7; D gene: TRBD1; clone size: once; V gene: TRBV4-1; CDR3 DNA: TGCGCCAGCAGCCAAGTTATGACAGGGGGTCCCTACGAGCAGTACTTC; CDR3 protein: CASSQVMTGGPYEQYF
J gene: TRBJ1-2; D gene: .; clone size: .; V gene: TRBV4-2; CDR3 DNA: TGTGCCAGCAGCTTTTCTCAGGCCGACTATGGCTACACCTTC; CDR3 protein: CASSFSQADYGYTF
J gene: TRBJ2-2; D gene: TRBD1; clone size: few; V gene: TRBV9; CDR3 DNA: TGTGCCAGCAGCGTAGGGGGACAGGGGGGGGCGAACACCGGGGAGCTGTTTTTT; CDR3 protein: CASSVGGQGGANTGELFF
J gene: TRBJ2-5; D gene: TRBD2; clone size: .; V gene: TRBV29-1; CDR3 DNA: TGCAGCGGTGGGACTAGCGGGGGTCTAGAGACCCAGTACTTC; CDR3 protein: CSGGTSGGLETQYF
J gene: TRBJ1-1; D gene: .; clone size: .; V gene: TRBV11-2; CDR3 DNA: TGTGCCAGCAGCTTAGGGGCGGGCCTGAACACTGAAGCTTTCTTT; CDR3 protein: CASSLGAGLNTEAFF
J gene: TRBJ1-1; D gene: .; clone size: .; V gene: TRBV28; CDR3 DNA: TGTGCCAGCAGTCTCTACGATTGGGCTTTCTTT; CDR3 protein: CASSLYDWAFF
J gene: TRBJ2-1; D gene: TRBD2; clone size: .; V gene: TRBV19; CDR3 DNA: TGTGCCAGTAGCCCGGGAGCGGGGGGGCTAGGGGAGCAGTTCTTC; CDR3 protein: CASSPGAGGLGEQFF
J gene: TRBJ2-1; D gene: TRBD2; clone size: .; V gene: TRBV4-2; CDR3 DNA: TGTGCCAGCAGCCAAGGGACTAGCGGGGGGGCCAATGAGCAGTTCTTC; CDR3 protein: CASSQGTSGGANEQFF
J gene: TRBJ2-7; D gene: .; clone size: .; V gene: TRBV5-1; CDR3 DNA: TGCGCCAGCAGCTTGCGCACAGGGCGATCCTACGAGCAGTACTTC; CDR3 protein: CASSLRTGRSYEQYF
J gene: TRBJ1-2; D gene: TRBD1; clone size: .; V gene: TRBV4-3; CDR3 DNA: TGCGCCAGCAGGCACCCAGGACAGGCAAACTATGGCTACACCTTC; CDR3 protein: CASRHPGQANYGYTF
J gene: TRBJ2-3; D gene: TRBD2; clone size: .; V gene: TRBV5-4; CDR3 DNA: TGTGCCAGCAGCTTGGCCTTGGCGGGGGGGGGCACAGATACGCAGTATTTT; CDR3 protein: CASSLALAGGGTDTQYF
J gene: TRBJ2-1; D gene: .; clone size: .; V gene: TRBV28; CDR3 DNA: TGTGCCAGCAGTTTTTCGAATTTATTTCCGAGGAGCTCCTACAATGAGCAGTTCTTC; CDR3 protein: CASSFSNLFPRSSYNEQFF
J gene: TRBJ2-7; D gene: TRBD1; clone size: .; V gene: TRBV2; CDR3 DNA: TGTGCCAGCAGTAGGTCTCGGGACAGAGGCTACGAGCAGTACTTC; CDR3 protein: CASSRSRDRGYEQYF
J gene: TRBJ2-5; D gene: TRBD1; clone size: few; V gene: TRBV5-1; CDR3 DNA: TGCGCCAGCAGCTTGGACAGGGGGCGTCCAGAGACCCAGTACTTC; CDR3 protein: CASSLDRGRPETQYF
J gene: TRBJ2-1; D gene: TRBD2; clone size: .; V gene: TRBV29-1; CDR3 DNA: TGCAGCGTTCGAAGCGGGAGGGAAGACAATGAGCAGTTCTTC; CDR3 protein: CSVRSGREDNEQFF
J gene: TRBJ2-7; D gene: .; clone size: .; V gene: TRBV7-2; CDR3 DNA: TGTGCCAGCAGCTTTCAACAGGGCGCCGACTACGAGCAGTACTTC; CDR3 protein: CASSFQQGADYEQYF
J gene: TRBJ2-2; D gene: .; clone size: .; V gene: TRBV6-1; CDR3 DNA: TGTGCCAGCAGTTTAAACCCAGGGTTAGCCGGGGAGCTGTTTTTT; CDR3 protein: CASSLNPGLAGELFF
J gene: TRBJ1-2; D gene: TRBD1; clone size: .; V gene: TRBV18; CDR3 DNA: TGTGCCAGCTCGGGGGACAGGGAGCGCGGCTACACCTTC; CDR3 protein: CASSGDRERGYTF
J gene: TRBJ1-2; D gene: .; clone size: .; V gene: TRBV10-3; CDR3 DNA: TGTGCCATCAGTGGACAGTTTAACTATGGCTACACCTTC; CDR3 protein: CAISGQFNYGYTF